This paragraph reports one T cell receptor (beta chain). The target antigen is unknown. One end of the junction varies from germline; a read error may be responsible. The record originates from a study of CD8+CD57+ T cells in acquired aplastic anemia. As for the study in general: Roughly 3.2 ug was the average amount of DNA from sorted CD4+ and CD8+ cells. Broader study findings: Found in both controls and patients were around 29 CD8+ CDR3 sequences. Patient and control CD8+ Simpson's diversity was not significantly different.

For sequencing, patients were chosen who had shown expansion of CD8+CD57+ cells by flow cytometry. No therapy had been given to the patients at the time of blood sampling. This CDR3 contains 15 residues. The V gene's germline CDR1 is MNHEY and CDR2 SMNVEV (reference sequence). According to the study, genomic DNA was the template for TCR beta VDJ and CDR3 profiling. TCRdb re-analysed the reads in MiXCR, keeping a single row per CDR3 protein. The repertoire holds under 250,000 distinct CDR3 sequences, roughly half seen once, with about 8.3% in the top ten. Input material: sorted CD4+, CD8+, or CD8+CD57+ T cells (not recorded which) from PBMCs. The genes are TRBV27 and TRBJ2-3; possibly TRBD1 for D (5 bases). This clonotype was sampled from a human donor with aplastic anemia. The CDR3 nucleotides read TGTGCCAGCAGCGGCAGGGAAGGGCGGCGAGATACGCAGTACTTT. Its translation: CASSGREGRRDTQYF.